This T cell receptor (beta chain) was retrieved from a study of cytomegalovirus exposure and HLA in healthy donors. The study, taken as a whole, reports: Cytomegalovirus association was listed for 164 TCR beta chains. Fewer N-insertions (relative to the approximately 670-donor mean) were reportedly seen in an Asian-associated ancestry cluster in a later analysis. Analysis was carried out at a later point, and it linked a missense DCLRE1C variant to TCR beta V- and J-gene trimming.

Primers: 60 Vbeta forward and 13 Jbeta reverse. The data were produced by immunoSEQ multiplex PCR, yet TCRdb's version contains in-frame clones alone and is incomplete. The sample has around 200,000 clones; 75% to 85% are singletons. As to this clone: Its cognate antigen is unknown.

The CDR3 loop spans 16 amino acids. Germline V CDR1 and CDR2: SGDLS, YYNGEE. Trimming took off 2 bases at V and 4 bases at J, with 18 bases between the two ends. The source is a woman in her forties in good health and CMV-seronegative. The sequenced material came from PBMCs. The chain uses TRBV9 and TRBJ2-5; D call uncertain. DNA for the CDR3: TGTGCCAGCAGCGTTCTTGCCCGGAGCTCGGGAGAGACCCAGTACTTC. Its translation is CASSVLARSSGETQYF.